The rows below give T cell receptor beta chains drawn from one sample of a study of T-cell memory formation after mild COVID-19. TCRdb redid the calling of the 5' RACE reads with MiXCR, one entry per CDR3 protein. The sample holds approximately 300,000 distinct CDR3 sequences, about 16% seen once. Sequencing was carried out using PBMCs or a T cell subset sorted from them (not recorded which). The receptors originated from a man between 18 and 29 years old who had mild COVID-19 (a few samples of this study predate the infection). Cell type and time point are not known. The conserved cysteine and the conserved F or W are not part of the CDR3 here. A D gene is named only where the DNA matches it firmly. Clone size appears in some rows only: once, few, many, or a class for an expanded clone.

CDR3aa: ASSGGARNEQF
d_gene: TRBD2
v_gene: TRBV7-3
j_gene: TRBJ2-1
len: 11
abundance: few

CDR3aa: ASSPTGQGGQPQH
d_gene: TRBD1
v_gene: TRBV7-2
j_gene: TRBJ1-5
len: 13
abundance: -

CDR3aa: ASSLVGFSTDTQY
d_gene: -
v_gene: TRBV7-6
j_gene: TRBJ2-3
len: 13
abundance: few

CDR3aa: SARDILVSTNEKLF
d_gene: -
v_gene: TRBV20-1
j_gene: TRBJ1-4
len: 14
abundance: few

CDR3aa: ASSKRDSNSPLH
d_gene: -
v_gene: TRBV5-4
j_gene: TRBJ1-6
len: 12
abundance: few

CDR3aa: ASSGQGSTLH
d_gene: TRBD1
v_gene: TRBV2
j_gene: TRBJ1-6
len: 10
abundance: -

CDR3aa: SAGAGANTEAF
d_gene: -
v_gene: TRBV20-1
j_gene: TRBJ1-1
len: 11
abundance: few

CDR3aa: ASSLPLSGANVLT
d_gene: -
v_gene: TRBV11-2
j_gene: TRBJ2-6
len: 13
abundance: many

CDR3aa: ATSGTAEEQY
d_gene: -
v_gene: TRBV24-1
j_gene: TRBJ2-7
len: 10
abundance: few

CDR3aa: ASRSGLAGGITDTQY
d_gene: TRBD2
v_gene: TRBV11-2
j_gene: TRBJ2-3
len: 15
abundance: -

CDR3aa: ASSPVTDTQY
d_gene: -
v_gene: TRBV7-3
j_gene: TRBJ2-3
len: 10
abundance: -

CDR3aa: ASSPYTGTDSEAF
d_gene: TRBD1
v_gene: TRBV7-2
j_gene: TRBJ1-1
len: 13
abundance: many

CDR3aa: SVEGDGGADTEAF
d_gene: -
v_gene: TRBV29-1
j_gene: TRBJ1-1
len: 13
abundance: few

CDR3aa: ASSLVPGAQETQY
d_gene: -
v_gene: TRBV5-1
j_gene: TRBJ2-5
len: 13
abundance: few

CDR3aa: ASSSGVANTIY
d_gene: -
v_gene: TRBV7-2
j_gene: TRBJ1-3
len: 11
abundance: few

CDR3aa: ASSARTGEEETQY
d_gene: TRBD1
v_gene: TRBV9
j_gene: TRBJ2-5
len: 13
abundance: -

CDR3aa: ASSLGQSSYNEQF
d_gene: TRBD1
v_gene: TRBV6-5
j_gene: TRBJ2-1
len: 13
abundance: many

CDR3aa: AYRGRDSGNTIY
d_gene: -
v_gene: TRBV12-3/TRBV12-4
j_gene: TRBJ1-3
len: 12
abundance: few

CDR3aa: ASTAMAETQY
d_gene: -
v_gene: TRBV5-6
j_gene: TRBJ2-5
len: 10
abundance: -

CDR3aa: ASSLPGQGFQPQH
d_gene: TRBD1
v_gene: TRBV12-3/TRBV12-4
j_gene: TRBJ1-5
len: 13
abundance: -

CDR3aa: ASSPRFNEQF
d_gene: -
v_gene: TRBV18
j_gene: TRBJ2-1
len: 10
abundance: -

CDR3aa: ASSQPSGQGGNTEAF
d_gene: TRBD1
v_gene: TRBV4-1
j_gene: TRBJ1-1
len: 15
abundance: -

CDR3aa: ASSLLAGGGYT
d_gene: TRBD1
v_gene: TRBV7-9
j_gene: TRBJ1-2
len: 11
abundance: few

CDR3aa: ASSFDFRGELF
d_gene: -
v_gene: TRBV7-7
j_gene: TRBJ2-2
len: 11
abundance: -

CDR3aa: ASTPSGGFLGEQF
d_gene: TRBD2
v_gene: TRBV12-3/TRBV12-4
j_gene: TRBJ2-1
len: 13
abundance: -

CDR3aa: ASSKGTANQPQH
d_gene: -
v_gene: TRBV27
j_gene: TRBJ1-5
len: 12
abundance: -

CDR3aa: ASSWSRTSGANTGELF
d_gene: TRBD2
v_gene: TRBV7-6
j_gene: TRBJ2-2
len: 16
abundance: -

CDR3aa: ASRQTYSNQPQH
d_gene: -
v_gene: TRBV2
j_gene: TRBJ1-5
len: 12
abundance: -

CDR3aa: SAEGDSYEQY
d_gene: -
v_gene: TRBV29-1
j_gene: TRBJ2-7
len: 10
abundance: -

CDR3aa: ASTSNGENTEAF
d_gene: -
v_gene: TRBV5-4
j_gene: TRBJ1-1
len: 12
abundance: -

CDR3aa: ASSTGTGTGNTEAF
d_gene: -
v_gene: TRBV11-3
j_gene: TRBJ1-1
len: 14
abundance: -

CDR3aa: ASRRRQGMNTEAF
d_gene: -
v_gene: TRBV12-2
j_gene: TRBJ1-1
len: 13
abundance: -

CDR3aa: ASSLGTGIEY
d_gene: TRBD1
v_gene: TRBV5-4
j_gene: TRBJ2-5
len: 10
abundance: -

CDR3aa: SGIGSGGFSYEQY
d_gene: TRBD2
v_gene: TRBV20-1
j_gene: TRBJ2-7
len: 13
abundance: few

CDR3aa: ASSTGPGLAGFYEQY
d_gene: TRBD2
v_gene: TRBV12-3/TRBV12-4
j_gene: TRBJ2-7
len: 15
abundance: many

CDR3aa: ASTGTSTDTQY
d_gene: -
v_gene: TRBV27
j_gene: TRBJ2-3
len: 11
abundance: -

CDR3aa: ASRTSGDTQY
d_gene: TRBD2
v_gene: TRBV2
j_gene: TRBJ2-3
len: 10
abundance: few

CDR3aa: ASSQDGSYPTQY
d_gene: -
v_gene: TRBV3-1
j_gene: TRBJ2-3
len: 12
abundance: few

CDR3aa: ASNGERYEQY
d_gene: -
v_gene: TRBV2
j_gene: TRBJ2-7
len: 10
abundance: -

CDR3aa: SANLAGGPQDTQY
d_gene: TRBD2
v_gene: TRBV29-1
j_gene: TRBJ2-3
len: 13
abundance: few

CDR3aa: ASKVSRTGTQY
d_gene: -
v_gene: TRBV12-3/TRBV12-4
j_gene: TRBJ2-5
len: 11
abundance: many

CDR3aa: ASSTLGGGFVTEAF
d_gene: -
v_gene: TRBV7-2
j_gene: TRBJ1-1
len: 14
abundance: -

CDR3aa: SVEEAGQQETQY
d_gene: -
v_gene: TRBV29-1
j_gene: TRBJ2-5
len: 12
abundance: few

CDR3aa: ASSAAGRTDTQY
d_gene: TRBD2
v_gene: TRBV5-1
j_gene: TRBJ2-3
len: 12
abundance: many

CDR3aa: SVAGQGAETQY
d_gene: TRBD1
v_gene: TRBV29-1
j_gene: TRBJ2-5
len: 11
abundance: -

CDR3aa: SVSIPAHGAF
d_gene: -
v_gene: TRBV29-1
j_gene: TRBJ1-1
len: 10
abundance: -

CDR3aa: ASRTNRGHTEAF
d_gene: TRBD1
v_gene: TRBV6-6
j_gene: TRBJ1-1
len: 12
abundance: -

CDR3aa: ASGLIQGSDTQY
d_gene: -
v_gene: TRBV6-5
j_gene: TRBJ2-3
len: 12
abundance: -

CDR3aa: ASSQGLGQPPEQY
d_gene: -
v_gene: TRBV4-1
j_gene: TRBJ2-7
len: 13
abundance: few

CDR3aa: ATSRDSRGNEQF
d_gene: TRBD1
v_gene: TRBV15
j_gene: TRBJ2-1
len: 12
abundance: -

CDR3aa: SASDRPYEQY
d_gene: -
v_gene: TRBV20-1
j_gene: TRBJ2-7
len: 10
abundance: -

CDR3aa: AISERQPGQGWERTEAF
d_gene: TRBD1
v_gene: TRBV10-3
j_gene: TRBJ1-1
len: 17
abundance: -

CDR3aa: ASSFAEHGYT
d_gene: -
v_gene: TRBV5-1
j_gene: TRBJ1-2
len: 10
abundance: -